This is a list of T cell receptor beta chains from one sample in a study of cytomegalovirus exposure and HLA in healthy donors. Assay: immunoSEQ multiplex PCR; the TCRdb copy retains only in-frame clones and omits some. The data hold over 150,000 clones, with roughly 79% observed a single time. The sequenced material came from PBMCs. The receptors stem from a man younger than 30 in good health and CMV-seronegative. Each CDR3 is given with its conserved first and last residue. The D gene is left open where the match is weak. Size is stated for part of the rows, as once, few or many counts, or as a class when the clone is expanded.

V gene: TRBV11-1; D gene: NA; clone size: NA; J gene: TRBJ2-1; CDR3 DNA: TGTGCCAGCAGCCCAGGAGGGGGGGCCTGGGGGAATGAGCAGTTCTTC; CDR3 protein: CASSPGGGAWGNEQFF
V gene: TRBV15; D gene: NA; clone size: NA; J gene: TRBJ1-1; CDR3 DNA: TGTGCCACCAGCAGAGACCGGTGGGCCACTGAAGCTTTCTTT; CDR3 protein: CATSRDRWATEAFF
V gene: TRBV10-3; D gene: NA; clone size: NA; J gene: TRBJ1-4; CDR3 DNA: TGTGCCATCAGTGAGTCGACCAGGGTTAATGAAAAACTGTTTTTT; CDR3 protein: CAISESTRVNEKLFF
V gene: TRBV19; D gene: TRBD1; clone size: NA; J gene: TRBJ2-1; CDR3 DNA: TGTGCCAGTAGTATAGGTCGAAACAGGGGGTCACGACGGAATGAGCAGTTCTTC; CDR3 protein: CASSIGRNRGSRRNEQFF
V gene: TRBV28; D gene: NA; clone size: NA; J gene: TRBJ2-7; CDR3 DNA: TGTGCCAGCACATCCGGGACAACACCCTACGAGCAGTACTTC; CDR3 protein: CASTSGTTPYEQYF
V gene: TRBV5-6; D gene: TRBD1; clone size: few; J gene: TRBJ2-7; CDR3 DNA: TGTGCCAGCAGCTTGGTCCCGACAGGGGCCGGGCAGTACTTC; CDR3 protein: CASSLVPTGAGQYF
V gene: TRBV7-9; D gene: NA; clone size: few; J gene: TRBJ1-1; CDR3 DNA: TGTGCCAGCAGCTTAGGACAGGTTTACGAAGCTTTCTTT; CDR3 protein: CASSLGQVYEAFF
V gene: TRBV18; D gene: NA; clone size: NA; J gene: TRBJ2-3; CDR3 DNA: TGTGCCAGCTCACCTAACCGTCGGGATACGCAGTATTTT; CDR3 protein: CASSPNRRDTQYF
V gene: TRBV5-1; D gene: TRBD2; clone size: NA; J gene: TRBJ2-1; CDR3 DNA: TGCGCCAGCAGCTTAAATATACTAGCGGGGGCATACAATGAGCAGTTCTTC; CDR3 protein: CASSLNILAGAYNEQFF
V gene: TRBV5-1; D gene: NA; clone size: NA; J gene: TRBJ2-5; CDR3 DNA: TGCGCCAGCAGCTTGGCCGGACAGCAAGAGACCCAGTACTTC; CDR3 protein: CASSLAGQQETQYF
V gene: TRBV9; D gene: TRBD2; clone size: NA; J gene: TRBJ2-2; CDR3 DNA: TGTGCCAGCAACCCAACAGGGACTAGCTCCGGGGAGCTGTTTTTT; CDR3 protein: CASNPTGTSSGELFF
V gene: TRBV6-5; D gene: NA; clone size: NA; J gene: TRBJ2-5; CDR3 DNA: TGTGCCAGCAGTTACCAACAGGGTGGGGAGACCCAGTACTTC; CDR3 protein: CASSYQQGGETQYF
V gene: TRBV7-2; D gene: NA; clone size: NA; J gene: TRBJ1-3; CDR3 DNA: TGTGCCAGCAGCTCTTCCTCAAACACCATATATTTT; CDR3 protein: CASSSSSNTIYF
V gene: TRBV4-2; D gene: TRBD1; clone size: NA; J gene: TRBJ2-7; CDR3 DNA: TGTGCCAGCAGCCAAGGACCGGGACAGGCCCTACCTGACGAGCAGTACTTC; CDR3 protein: CASSQGPGQALPDEQYF
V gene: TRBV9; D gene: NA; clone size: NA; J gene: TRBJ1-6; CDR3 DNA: TGTGCCAGCAGCGTAGGGGTGACAGAGAATAATTCACCCCTCCACTTT; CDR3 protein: CASSVGVTENNSPLHF
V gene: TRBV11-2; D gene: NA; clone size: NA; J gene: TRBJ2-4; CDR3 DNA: TGTGCCAGCAGCTTGTGGACGGTAGAGGGTAGAGACATTCAGTACTTC; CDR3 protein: CASSLWTVEGRDIQYF
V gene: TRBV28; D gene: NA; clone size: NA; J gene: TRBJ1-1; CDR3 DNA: TGTGCCAGCAGCGATACATCGGGAGGCACTGAAGCTTTCTTT; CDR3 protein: CASSDTSGGTEAFF
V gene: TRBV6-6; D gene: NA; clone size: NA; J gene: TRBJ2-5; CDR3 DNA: TGTGCCAGCAGTCGCCAAGAGACCCAGTACTTC; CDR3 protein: CASSRQETQYF
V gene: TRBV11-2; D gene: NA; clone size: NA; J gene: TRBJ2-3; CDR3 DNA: TGTGCCAGCAGCTTAGCGCAGAGCACAGATACGCAGTATTTT; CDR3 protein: CASSLAQSTDTQYF
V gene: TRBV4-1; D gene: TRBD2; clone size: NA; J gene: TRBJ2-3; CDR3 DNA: TGCGCCAGCAGCCAACGCGGGGGGGCCCCAGATACGCAGTATTTT; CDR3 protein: CASSQRGGAPDTQYF
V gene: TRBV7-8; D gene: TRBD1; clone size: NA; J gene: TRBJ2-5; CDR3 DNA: TGTGCCAGCAGCTTAGCAAGGTGGGGACAGGGAATTATTGAGCAGTACTTC; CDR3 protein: CASSLARWGQGIIEQYF
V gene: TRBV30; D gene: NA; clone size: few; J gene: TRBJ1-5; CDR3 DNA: TGTGCCTGGAGCGGGGGACTCCTCAATCAGCCCCAGCATTTT; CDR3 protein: CAWSGGLLNQPQHF
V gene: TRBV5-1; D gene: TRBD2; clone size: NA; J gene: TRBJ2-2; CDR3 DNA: TGCGCCAGCAAGATGGTCGGGGGGGCTAAGACCGGGGAGCTGTTTTTT; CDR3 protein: CASKMVGGAKTGELFF
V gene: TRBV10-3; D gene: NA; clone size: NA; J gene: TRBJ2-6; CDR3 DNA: TGTGCCATCAACAGTGGCTCTGGGGCCAACGTCCTGACTTTC; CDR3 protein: CAINSGSGANVLTF
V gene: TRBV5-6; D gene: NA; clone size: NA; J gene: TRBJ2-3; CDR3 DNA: TGTGCCAGCAGCTTGGAGCGGACAGATACGCAGTATTTT; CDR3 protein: CASSLERTDTQYF
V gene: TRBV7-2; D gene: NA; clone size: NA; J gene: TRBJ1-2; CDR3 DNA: TGTGCCAGCAGCTTGCAAAGTGGGTGGAGGGAGGGTGGCTACACCTTC; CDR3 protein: CASSLQSGWREGGYTF
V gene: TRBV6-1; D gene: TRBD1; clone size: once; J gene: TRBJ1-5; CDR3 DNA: TGTGCCAGCAGTGAAGGAACAGGGGGCGCGGGTCAGCCCCAGCATTTT; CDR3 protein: CASSEGTGGAGQPQHF
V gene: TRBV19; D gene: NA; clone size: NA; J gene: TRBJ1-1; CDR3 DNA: TGTGCCAGTAGTATAGGGGCCTCGTTGAACACTGAAGCTTTCTTT; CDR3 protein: CASSIGASLNTEAFF
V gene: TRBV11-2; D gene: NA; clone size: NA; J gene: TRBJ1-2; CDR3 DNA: TGTGCCAGCAGCTTAGGGGGCCAACTAATGGGCTACACCTTC; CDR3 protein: CASSLGGQLMGYTF
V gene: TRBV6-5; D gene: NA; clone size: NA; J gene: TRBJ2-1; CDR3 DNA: TGTGCCAGCAGTTACACCGGCCGAGGTTCCTACAATGAGCAGTTCTTC; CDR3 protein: CASSYTGRGSYNEQFF
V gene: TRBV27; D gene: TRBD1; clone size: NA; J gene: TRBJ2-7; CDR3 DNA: TGTGCCAGCAGTTTATGGACAGGGTCCTCCTACGAGCAGTACTTC; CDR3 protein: CASSLWTGSSYEQYF
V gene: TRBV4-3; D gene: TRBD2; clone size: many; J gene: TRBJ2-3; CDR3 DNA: TGCGCCAGCAGCCAAATTCGGGGGGGCGCAGATACGCAGTATTTT; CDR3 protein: CASSQIRGGADTQYF
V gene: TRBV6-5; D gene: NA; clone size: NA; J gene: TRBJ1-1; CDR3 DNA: TGTGCCAGCAGCCCTCCGGGGAATACTGAAGCTTTCTTT; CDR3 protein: CASSPPGNTEAFF
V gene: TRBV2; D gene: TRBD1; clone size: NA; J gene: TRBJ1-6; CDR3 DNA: TGTGCCTTTCACAGGGGTGCTAATTCACCCCTCCACTTT; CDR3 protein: CAFHRGANSPLHF
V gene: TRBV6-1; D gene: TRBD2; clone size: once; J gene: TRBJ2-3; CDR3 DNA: TGTGCCAGCAGTGACGCCAGACTAGCGGGGATGACAGATACGCAGTATTTT; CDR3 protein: CASSDARLAGMTDTQYF
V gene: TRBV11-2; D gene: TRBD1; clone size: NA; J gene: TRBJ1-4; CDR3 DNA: TGTGCCAGCAGCTTGACAGGGGGCATGGCAACTAATGAAAAACTGTTTTTT; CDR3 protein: CASSLTGGMATNEKLFF
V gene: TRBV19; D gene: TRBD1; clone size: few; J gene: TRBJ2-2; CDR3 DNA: TGTGCCAGTAGTGTACAGGGGGCGAGAACCGGGGAGCTGTTTTTT; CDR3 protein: CASSVQGARTGELFF
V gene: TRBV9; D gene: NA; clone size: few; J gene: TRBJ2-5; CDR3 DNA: TGTGCCAGCAGCACCAGGGGTACGGGGCCAGGGGAGACCCAGTACTTC; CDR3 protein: CASSTRGTGPGETQYF
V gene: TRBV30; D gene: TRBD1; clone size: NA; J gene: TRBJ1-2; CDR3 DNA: TGTGCCTGGAGTGTAGGGGACAGGGCAGGCTACACCTTC; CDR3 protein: CAWSVGDRAGYTF
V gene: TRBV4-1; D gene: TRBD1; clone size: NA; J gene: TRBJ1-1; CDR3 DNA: TGCGCCAGCAGCCAAGGAGTTTCAGGGGGAGAAGCTTTCTTT; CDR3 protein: CASSQGVSGGEAFF
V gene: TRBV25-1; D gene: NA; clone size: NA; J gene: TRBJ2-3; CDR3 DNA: TGTGCCAGCAGTGAGGGCCGGATATCCCGAGGGGATACGCAGTATTTT; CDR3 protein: CASSEGRISRGDTQYF
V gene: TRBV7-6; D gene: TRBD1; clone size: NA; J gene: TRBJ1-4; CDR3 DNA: TGTGCCAGCAGCTCCTTCCCGAGGGGACAGGACAATGAAAAACTGTTTTTT; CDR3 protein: CASSSFPRGQDNEKLFF
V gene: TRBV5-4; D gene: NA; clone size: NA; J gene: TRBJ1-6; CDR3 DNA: TGTGCCAGCAGCTTGGGACAGAATCCTAATTCACCCCTCCACTTT; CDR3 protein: CASSLGQNPNSPLHF
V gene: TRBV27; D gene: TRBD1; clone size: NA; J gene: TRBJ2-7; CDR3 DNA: TGTGCCAGCAGTCCCGGGACAGGGGGGTACGAGCAGTACTTC; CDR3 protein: CASSPGTGGYEQYF
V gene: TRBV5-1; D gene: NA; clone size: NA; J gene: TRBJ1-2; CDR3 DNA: TGCGCCAGCAGGGGAAACAGGGCGCAACGCGGATTCTATGGCTACACCTTC; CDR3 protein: CASRGNRAQRGFYGYTF
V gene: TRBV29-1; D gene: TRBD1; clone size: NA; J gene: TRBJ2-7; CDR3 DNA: TGCAGCGGGGGGACAGGGAGCTACGAGCAGTACTTC; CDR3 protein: CSGGTGSYEQYF
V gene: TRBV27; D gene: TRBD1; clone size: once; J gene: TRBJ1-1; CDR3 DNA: TGTGCCAGCAGACGGACAGGGGGCAAGACTGAAGCTTTCTTT; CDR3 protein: CASRRTGGKTEAFF
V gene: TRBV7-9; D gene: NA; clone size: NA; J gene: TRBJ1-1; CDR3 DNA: TGTTCCAGCAGCTCAATGGCCACTGAAGCTTTCTTT; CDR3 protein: CSSSSMATEAFF
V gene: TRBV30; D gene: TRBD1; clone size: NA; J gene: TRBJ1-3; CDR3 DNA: TGTGCCTGGAACACGGGACAGGGCTCTGGAAACACCATATATTTT; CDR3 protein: CAWNTGQGSGNTIYF
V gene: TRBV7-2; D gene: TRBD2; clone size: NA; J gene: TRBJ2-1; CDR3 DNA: TGTGCCAGCCGCACTGGGCTAGCGGGGGGGCGTAATGAGCAGTTCTTC; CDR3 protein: CASRTGLAGGRNEQFF
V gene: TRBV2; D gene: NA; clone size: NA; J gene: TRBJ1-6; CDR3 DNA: TGTGCCAGCAGTTATTATTCACCCCTCCACTTT; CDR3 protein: CASSYYSPLHF
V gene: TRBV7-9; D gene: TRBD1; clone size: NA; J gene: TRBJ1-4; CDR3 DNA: TGTGCCAGCAGCCCGGACAGGGGGCTGGGAACTAATGAAAAACTGTTTTTT; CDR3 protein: CASSPDRGLGTNEKLFF